The 21 T cell receptor beta chains listed next were all sequenced from one sample in a study of blood T cell repertoires in COVID-19. The assay was immunoSEQ multiplex PCR, and TCRdb's table has in-frame clones only and misses some. The sample has over 110,000 clones; approximately 89% are singletons. Sequences were obtained from peripheral blood. All receptors come from a woman aged 45 to 65 with acute or convalescent COVID-19.

The gene calls are TRBV10-2 and TRBJ1-1, with a weak D call TRBD1 (6 bases). Germline CDR1 is WSHSY and CDR2 is SAAADI. The CDR3 length is 11 residues. Trimming pared 6 bases from V and 7 bases from J, leaving 9 bases between. CDR3 loop: CASRTGFEAFF. In DNA, the CDR3 is TGCGCCAGCAGGACAGGTTTTGAAGCTTTCTTT.

The chain combines TRBV6-1 with TRBJ2-3, with 10 positions matching TRBD2. Germline trimming cut 2 bases from V and 6 bases from J; bases unmatched to any gene: 5. The CDR3 has 15 amino acids. Germline V gene data show CDR1 as MNHNS and CDR2 as SASEGT. This chain's CDR3 is CASSEIAGGGDTQYF. DNA for the CDR3: TGTGCCAGCAGTGAAATAGCGGGGGGCGGGGATACGCAGTATTTT.

V is TRBV11-3 and J is TRBJ2-7; no reliable D call. The CDR3 has 13 residues. Germline values: CDR1 SGHNT, CDR2 YENEEA. V was clipped by 8 bases and J by 3 bases, with 14 bases between them. CDR3 sequence: CASCPRPCYEQYF. CDR3 DNA sequence: TGTGCCAGCTGTCCCAGGCCATGCTACGAGCAGTACTTC.

V is TRBV21-1 and J is TRBJ1-4; the listed D gene, TRBD1, was not tested against the DNA. TRBV21-1 corresponds to a pseudogene. This CDR3 is 17 amino acids long. In DNA form, the CDR3 reads TGTGCCCCCAGCAAAGGGGTTAAGACAGGGGGAGATGAAAAACTGTTTTTT. As protein: CAPSKGVKTGGDEKLFF.

This clone came up once. This chain links TRBV6-5 with TRBJ2-1, with 10 bases that match TRBD1. With V trimmed by 6 bases and J by 8 bases, 4 bases remained unmatched. There are 13 residues in the CDR3. Germline values: CDR1 MNHEY, CDR2 SVGAGI. CDR3: CASSQGQGYEQFF. The CDR3 DNA follows: TGTGCCAGCAGCCAGGGACAGGGGTATGAGCAGTTCTTC.

The chain uses TRBV19 and TRBJ2-7, with unresolved D. V was shortened by 6 bases and J by 3 bases, with 9 bases between the two germline ends. The CDR3 contains 12 residues. CDR1 LNHDA and CDR2 SQIVND come from the germline V gene (reference sequence). This CDR3 reads CASRGTYYEQYF. In nucleotides, the CDR3 is TGTGCCAGTAGGGGCACCTACTACGAGCAGTACTTC. Supplemented by reference TRBV19 and TRBJ2-7, the full variable domain reads DGGITQSPKYLFRKEGQNVTLSCEQNLNHDAMYWYRQDPGQGLRLIYYSQIVNDFQKGDIAEGYSVSREKKESFPLTVTSAQKNPTAFYLCASRGTYYEQYFGPGTRLTVT.

The CDR3 loop is CASSPGGGRAFF. CDR3 DNA sequence: TGTGCCAGCAGCCCCGGCGGGGGGAGAGCTTTCTTT. J is TRBJ1-1 and V is TRBV5-6; possible D gene TRBD1, 5 bases. CDR3 length: 12 amino acids. The V end was cut by 4 bases, the J end by 10 bases, with 14 bases between. Germline values: CDR1 SGHDT, CDR2 YYEEEE.

The table lists this clone with a count of one. The rearrangement joins TRBV11-2 to TRBJ2-2; D gene ambiguous. Germline V gene lookup returns CDR1 SGHAT and CDR2 FQNNGV. CDR3 size: 13 residues. V shed 10 bases and J shed 2 bases, with 11 bases lying between them. The CDR3 DNA reads as TGTGCCACTAAAAGACAAAACACCGGGGAGCTGTTTTTT. Translated, it gives CATKRQNTGELFF. Full variable domain (missing parts from reference TRBV11-2 and TRBJ2-2): EAGVAQSPRYKIIEKRQSVAFWCNPISGHATLYWYQQILGQGPKLLIQFQNNGVVDDSQLPKDRFSAERLKGVDSTLKIQPAKLEDSAVYLCATKRQNTGELFFGEGSRLTVL.

V is TRBV7-3 and J is TRBJ2-7, with TRBD1 matching 9 bases. V was clipped by 3 bases and J by 3 bases; unmatched bases: 0. Looked up from germline, CDR1 is SGHTA and CDR2 is FQGTGA. The CDR3 has 13 residues. The CDR3 is CASSLDRGYEQYF. In DNA form, the CDR3 reads TGTGCCAGCAGCTTGGACAGGGGCTACGAGCAGTACTTC.

The chain's CDR3 is CASSHLGQVLAPLHF. The CDR3 DNA reads TGCGCCAGCAGCCACCTAGGACAGGTGTTGGCACCCCTCCACTTT. The chain joins TRBV4-1 to TRBJ1-6, with TRBD1 matching 7 bases. The V gene's germline CDR1 is MGHRA and CDR2 YSYEKL. The CDR3 has 15 residues. The V and J ends lost 3 bases and 11 bases, in that order; junction bases with no gene match: 10.

The DNA for the CDR3 is TGCGCCAGCAGCCTACAGACAGGGGGCGAGTCCACTGAAGCTTTCTTT. It specifies CASSLQTGGESTEAFF. The V and J genes are TRBV5-1 and TRBJ1-1; TRBD1 aligns across 10 bases. The CDR3 sequence is 16 residues long. V dropped 4 bases and J dropped 4; count of bases not matched to a gene: 10. Germline CDR1 reads SGHRS; CDR2 reads YFSETQ. Looking up the rest from reference TRBV5-1 and TRBJ1-1 gives the full variable domain: KAGVTQTPRYLIKTRGQQVTLSCSPISGHRSVSWYQQTPGQGLQFLFEYFSETQRNKGNFPGRFSGRQFSNSRSEMNVSTLELGDSALYLCASSLQTGGESTEAFFGQGTRLTVV.

This clone was observed a few times. The rearrangement links TRBV7-9 to TRBJ2-3; 9 bases align to TRBD2. The V gene's germline CDR1 is SEHNR and CDR2 FQNEAQ (reference sequence). This CDR3 region has 16 residues. V lost 1 base to trimming and J lost 0 bases; unmatched junction nucleotides: 2. CDR3 DNA sequence: TGTGCCAGCAGCTTAGAGGCGGGGGGGAGCACAGATACGCAGTATTTT. Protein sequence: CASSLEAGGSTDTQYF.

This clone was counted once. This chain uses TRBV14 with TRBJ1-4, with 7 bases identical to TRBD1. Germline V CDR1 and CDR2: SGHDN, FVKESK. CDR3 length equals 16 residues. J lost 2 bases, V lost 4 bases, and 7 bases had no gene match. The CDR3 DNA follows: TGTGCCAGCAGCCGACAGGGCTCACTTACTAATGAAAAACTGTTTTTT. This sequence encodes CASSRQGSLTNEKLFF. The whole variable domain, remainder taken from reference TRBV14 and TRBJ1-4, is EAGVTQFPSHSVIEKGQTVTLRCDPISGHDNLYWYRRVMGKEIKFLLHFVKESKQDESGMPNNRFLAERTGGTYSTLKVQPAELEDSGVYFCASSRQGSLTNEKLFFGSGTQLSVL.

The chain carries TRBV7-2 and TRBJ2-3, with 7 bases matching TRBD2. Unmatched junction bases numbered 7, after V lost 4 bases and J lost 3 bases. CDR3 size: 15 residues. The germline CDR1 and CDR2 sequences are SGHTA and FQGNSA. CDR3 sequence: CASSSGLMSTDTQYF. The CDR3 region has the DNA TGTGCCAGCAGCTCGGGACTAATGTCGACAGATACGCAGTATTTT.

The chain recombines TRBV6-5 with TRBJ1-5; D is perhaps TRBD1 (5 bases). Germline CDR1 and CDR2: MNHEY and SVGAGI. CDR3 length: 13 residues. Trimming cost V 5 bases and J 6 bases, with 11 bases left between them. The CDR3 loop reads CASSRRGGQPQHF. The CDR3 DNA reads as TGTGCCAGCAGTCGCCGGGGGGGTCAGCCCCAGCATTTT.

The chain links TRBV11-3 to TRBJ2-7, with TRBD2 as a possible D gene (6 bases). The CDR3 is 15 amino acids. V was cut by 3 bases and J by 5 bases, with 17 bases left in between. Germline V gene lookup returns CDR1 SGHNT and CDR2 YENEEA. CDR3 amino acids: CASSLGGTVVNEQYF. Here the CDR3 DNA reads TGTGCCAGCAGCTTGGGCGGGACGGTAGTCAACGAGCAGTACTTC.

V gene TRBV28 combines with J gene TRBJ2-1; possibly TRBD1 for D (6 bases). Trimming stripped 6 bases from V and 3 bases from J, with 12 bases between. Germline V gene data show CDR1 as MDHEN and CDR2 as SYDVKM. CDR3 length: 14 amino acids. CDR3 bases: TGTGCCAGCAGGACTCCGGACAGCTACAATGAGCAGTTCTTC. This translates into CASRTPDSYNEQFF.

The rearrangement uses TRBV19 and TRBJ1-5; 7 bases map to TRBD1. With V trimmed by 7 bases and J by 4 bases, 7 bases remained unmatched. The germline CDR1 and CDR2 sequences are LNHDA and SQIVND (reference sequence). The CDR3 consists of 14 residues. CDR3 residues: CASNSGTVNQPQHF. The CDR3 region has the DNA TGTGCCAGTAATTCCGGGACAGTTAATCAGCCCCAGCATTTT.

CDR3 loop: CASRRPGETQYF. For the CDR3, the DNA is TGTGCCAGCAGGCGGCCTGGGGAGACCCAGTACTTC. V and J are TRBV12-3 or TRBV12-4 and TRBJ2-5; D gene uncertain. Trimming took 6 bases from V and 5 from J, leaving 10 bases between them. This CDR3 has 12 residues.

The chain joins TRBV24-1 to TRBJ2-2; a possible D gene is TRBD2 (5 bases). Germline V gene sequence: CDR1 KGHDR, CDR2 SFDVKD. The germline V and J ends were trimmed by 3 bases and 3 bases, with 10 bases remaining between them. The CDR3 is 15 residues long. CDR3 sequence reads: CATSDTGSDTGELFF. CDR3 coding DNA: TGTGCCACCAGTGATACGGGATCCGACACCGGGGAGCTGTTTTTT.

This chain links TRBV7-9 with TRBJ1-1; 9 bases fit TRBD1. The CDR3 sequence is 15 residues long. With 4 bases clipped from V and 4 bases from J, the junction kept 7 bases outside the gene matches. From germline, CDR1 is SEHNR and CDR2 FQNEAQ (reference sequence). The CDR3: CASSSSGQGITEAFF. DNA for the CDR3: TGTGCCAGCAGCTCCTCGGGACAGGGTATCACTGAAGCTTTCTTT. Full variable domain (outside the CDR3, taken from reference TRBV7-9 and TRBJ1-1): DTGVSQNPRHKITKRGQNVTFRCDPISEHNRLYWYRQTLGQGPEFLTYFQNEAQLEKSRLLSDRFSAERPKGSFSTLEIQRTEQGDSAMYLCASSSSGQGITEAFFGQGTRLTVV.